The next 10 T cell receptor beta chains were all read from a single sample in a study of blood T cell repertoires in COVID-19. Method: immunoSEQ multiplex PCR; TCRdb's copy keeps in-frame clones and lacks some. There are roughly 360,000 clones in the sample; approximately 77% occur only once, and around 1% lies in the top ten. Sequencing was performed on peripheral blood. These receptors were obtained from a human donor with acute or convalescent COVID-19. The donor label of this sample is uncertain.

As DNA, the CDR3 is TGTGCCAGTAGTAGGGCAGGGGGCGATGTAAAACTGTTTTTT. Translation: CASSRAGGDVKLFF. The rearrangement joins TRBV19 to TRBJ1-4; 8 bases agree with TRBD1. The CDR3 contains 14 residues. V lost 4 bases to trimming and J lost 10 bases; unmatched junction nucleotides: 8. Germline-derived CDR1 and CDR2 are LNHDA and SQIVND (reference sequence).

The CDR3 sequence: CASTRDRVTEAFF. DNA for the CDR3: TGTGCCAGCACCCGGGACAGGGTTACTGAAGCTTTCTTT. This chain uses TRBV2 with TRBJ1-1, with 9 bases matching TRBD1. Germline V gene sequence: CDR1 SNHLY, CDR2 FYNNEI. Germline trimming cut 7 bases from V and 5 bases from J; bases unmatched to any gene: 5. The length of the CDR3 is 13 residues.

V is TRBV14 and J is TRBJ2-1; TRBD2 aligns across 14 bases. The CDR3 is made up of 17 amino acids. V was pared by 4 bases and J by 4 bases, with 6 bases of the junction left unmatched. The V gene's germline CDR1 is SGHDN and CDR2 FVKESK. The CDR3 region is CASSLRGLAGAYNEQFF. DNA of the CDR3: TGTGCCAGCAGCCTCCGGGGACTAGCGGGGGCTTACAATGAGCAGTTCTTC.

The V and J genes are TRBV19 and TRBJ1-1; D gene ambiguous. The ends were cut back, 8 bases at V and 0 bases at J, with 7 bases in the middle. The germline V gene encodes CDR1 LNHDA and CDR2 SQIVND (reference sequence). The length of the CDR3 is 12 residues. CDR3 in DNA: TGTGCCAGTTCATACATGAACACTGAAGCTTTCTTT. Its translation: CASSYMNTEAFF.

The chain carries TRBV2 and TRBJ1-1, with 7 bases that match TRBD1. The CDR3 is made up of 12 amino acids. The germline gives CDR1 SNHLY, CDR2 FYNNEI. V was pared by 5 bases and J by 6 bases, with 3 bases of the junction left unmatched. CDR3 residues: CASSPTGSEAFF. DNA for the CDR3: TGTGCCAGCAGTCCGACAGGGTCTGAAGCTTTCTTT.

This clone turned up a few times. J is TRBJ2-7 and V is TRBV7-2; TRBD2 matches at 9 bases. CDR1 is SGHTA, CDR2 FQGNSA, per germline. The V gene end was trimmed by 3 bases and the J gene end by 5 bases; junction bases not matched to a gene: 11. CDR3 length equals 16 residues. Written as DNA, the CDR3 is TGTGCCAGCAGCTTCTCTAGCGGGAACAAGGTCCACGAGCAGTACTTC. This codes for CASSFSSGNKVHEQYF.

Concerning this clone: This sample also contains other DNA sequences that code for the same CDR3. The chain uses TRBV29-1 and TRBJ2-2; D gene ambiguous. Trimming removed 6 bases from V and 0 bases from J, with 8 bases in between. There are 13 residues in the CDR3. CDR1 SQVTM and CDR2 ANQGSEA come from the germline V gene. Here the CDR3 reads CSVVRANTGELFF. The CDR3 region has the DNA TGCAGCGTCGTACGGGCGAACACCGGGGAGCTGTTTTTT.

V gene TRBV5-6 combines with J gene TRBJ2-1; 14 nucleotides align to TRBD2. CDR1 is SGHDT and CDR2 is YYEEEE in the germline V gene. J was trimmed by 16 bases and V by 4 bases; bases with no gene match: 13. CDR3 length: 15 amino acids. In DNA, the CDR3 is TGTGCCAGCAGCCCGGGACTAGCGGGGGTCACATCCCAATTCTTC. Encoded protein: CASSPGLAGVTSQFF.

The CDR3: CASSVLNNYNEQFF. In nucleotides, the CDR3 is TGTGCCAGCAGTGTGCTCAACAACTACAATGAGCAGTTCTTC. The rearrangement links TRBV25-1 to TRBJ2-1; D unresolved. Trimming took off 4 bases at V and 3 bases at J, with 10 bases between the two ends. This CDR3 comprises 14 residues. Per the germline V gene, CDR1 is MGHDK and CDR2 is SYGVNS.

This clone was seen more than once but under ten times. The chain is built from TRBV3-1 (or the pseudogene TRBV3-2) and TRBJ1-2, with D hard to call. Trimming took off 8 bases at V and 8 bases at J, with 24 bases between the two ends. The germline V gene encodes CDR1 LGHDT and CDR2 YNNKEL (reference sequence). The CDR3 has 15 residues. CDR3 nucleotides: TGTGCCAGCGGTCTCTACGGCCGAAACAGCCAGGGCTACACCTTC. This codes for CASGLYGRNSQGYTF.